The entry below gives a single T cell receptor beta chain sequence along with its context. Its antigen is not known. The sample belongs to a study of CD8+ T cells in alopecia areata. This CDR3 has 13 residues. The V end lost 2 bases, the J end lost 1 base, and 8 bases lay between the germline ends. The V gene's germline CDR1 is SQVTM and CDR2 ANQGSEA. Treatment noted: oral pan-JAK inhibitor, 5-10 mg twice daily. The sorting of PBMCs gave CD4+ and CD8+ T cells. Study-level results: In scalp samples, resident alphabeta T cells of normal skin are also sequenced. One nonresponder makes the tie between baseline CD8+ expansion and response uncertain. Expanded CD8+ clones among the top 100, as well as scalp clonality, were significantly decreased by tofacitinib.

Extracted RNA was reverse transcribed, and the resulting cDNA served as sequencing template. Measured with immunoSEQ multiplex PCR; TCRdb has only the in-frame clones, and not every one. The sample contains about 160,000 clones, 60% to 75% of which appear only once. Here the sequenced sample was CD4+ T cells sorted from blood, taken at week 24, from a patient treated with tofacitinib. The TCR was taken from a human donor with alopecia areata. The rearrangement links TRBV29-1 to TRBJ1-2; a weak D match, TRBD1 (6 bases). CDR3 DNA sequence: TGCAGCGTTGAAAAGGACAGTAACTATGGCTACACCTTC. This translates into CSVEKDSNYGYTF.